This T cell receptor beta chain was recorded in a study of T cell repertoires in cytomegalovirus infection. Across the study: Recently described HLA-C-restricted plus well-studied HLA-B-restricted CMV epitopes were used.

Notes on this clonotype: Antigen: not known.

TCRdb processed the reads anew with MiXCR; each CDR3 protein has one entry. Of about 770,000 distinct CDR3 sequences detected, under 35% appear once; the ten largest clones hold about an eighth. The sequence derives from a human donor in good health (CMV status not recorded). Some clones in this sample may be carry-over from other donors' samples. The input for sequencing was cultured CD8+ T cells from PBMCs, taken from culture after CMV antigen stimulation.

The CDR3 here is CASSYSGGASDHEQYV. CDR3 sequence (DNA): TGTGCCAGCAGCTATAGCGGGGGGGCGTCGGACCACGAGCAGTACGTC. The chain uses TRBV13 and TRBJ2-7; 11 nucleotides align to TRBD2. The CDR3 runs to 16 residues. V was pared by 4 bases and J by 5 bases, with 10 bases of the junction left unmatched. CDR1 PRHDT and CDR2 FYEKMQ come from the germline V gene (reference sequence).